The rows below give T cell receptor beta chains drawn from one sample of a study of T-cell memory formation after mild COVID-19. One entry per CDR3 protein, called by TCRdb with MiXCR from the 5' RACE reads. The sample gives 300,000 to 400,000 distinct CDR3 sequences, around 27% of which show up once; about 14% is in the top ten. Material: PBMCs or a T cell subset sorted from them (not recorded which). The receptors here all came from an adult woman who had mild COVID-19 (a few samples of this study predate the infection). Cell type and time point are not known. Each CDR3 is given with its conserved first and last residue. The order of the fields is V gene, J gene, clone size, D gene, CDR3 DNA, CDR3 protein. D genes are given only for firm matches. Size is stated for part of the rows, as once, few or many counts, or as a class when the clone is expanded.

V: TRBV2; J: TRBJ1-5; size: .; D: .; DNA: TGTGCCAGCAGTGAAGCGCCAGGGGCCGGCAATCAGCCCCAGCATTTT; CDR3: CASSEAPGAGNQPQHF
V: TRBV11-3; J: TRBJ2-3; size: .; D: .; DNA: TGTGCCAGCAGCTTAGAAGGGACGGACATATCACAGATACAGTATTTT; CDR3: CASSLEGTDISQIQYF
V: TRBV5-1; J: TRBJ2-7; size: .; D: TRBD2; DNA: TGCGCCAGCAGCATGATAGCGGGGAGCTCCTACGAGCAGTACTTC; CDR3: CASSMIAGSSYEQYF
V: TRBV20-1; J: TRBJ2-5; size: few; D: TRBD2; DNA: TGCAGTGCTAGGGGGACTAGCGGGACCCTTCAAGAGACCCAGTACTTC; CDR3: CSARGTSGTLQETQYF
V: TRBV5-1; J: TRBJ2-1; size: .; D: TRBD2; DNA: TGCGCCAGCAGCAGCTCGGATAGCGGGGGGGCTATCAATGAGCAGTTCTTC; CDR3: CASSSSDSGGAINEQFF
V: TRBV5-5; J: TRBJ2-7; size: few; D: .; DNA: TGTGCCAGCAGCTTGGGTTTCGGCACCTACTCCTACGAGCAGTACTTC; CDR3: CASSLGFGTYSYEQYF
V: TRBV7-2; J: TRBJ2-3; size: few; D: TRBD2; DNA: TGTGCCAGCAGCTTAGGGGCGGGGGGGCCCGCAGATACGCAGTATTTT; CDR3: CASSLGAGGPADTQYF
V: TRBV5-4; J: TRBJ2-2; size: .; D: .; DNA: TGTGCCAGCAGGCCACAGGGTGTGAACACCGGGGAGCTGTTTTTT; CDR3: CASRPQGVNTGELFF
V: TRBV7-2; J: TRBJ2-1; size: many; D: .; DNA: TGTGCCAGCAGCTTAGAAGTAGCTGTGGCAAGGAATGAGCAGTTCTTC; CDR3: CASSLEVAVARNEQFF
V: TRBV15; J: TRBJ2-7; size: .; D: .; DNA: TGTGCCACCAGCAGAGATTGGGGGCAGGGTGGCGAGCAGTACTTC; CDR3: CATSRDWGQGGEQYF
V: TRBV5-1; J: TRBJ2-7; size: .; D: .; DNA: TGCGCCAGCAGCACCCCTGAGGGGCGGCGCGGAGGTGACGAGCAGTACTTC; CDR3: CASSTPEGRRGGDEQYF
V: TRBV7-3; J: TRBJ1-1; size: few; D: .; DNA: TGTGCCAGCAGCCCGAAGGGGAGGGGCCTCCTAGGCACTGAAGCTTTCTTT; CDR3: CASSPKGRGLLGTEAFF
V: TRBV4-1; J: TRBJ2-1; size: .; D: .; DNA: TGCGCCAGCAGCCCTCGTGGGGGGCTGAATGAGCAGTTCTTC; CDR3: CASSPRGGLNEQFF
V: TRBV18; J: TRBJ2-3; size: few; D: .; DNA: TGTGCCAGCTCACCTAGCCGGTGGGGGGAAACAGATACGCAGTATTTT; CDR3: CASSPSRWGETDTQYF
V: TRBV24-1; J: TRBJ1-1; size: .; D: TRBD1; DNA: TGTGCCACCAGTGATTCACGGACAGGGAAAGCTTTCTTT; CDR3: CATSDSRTGKAFF
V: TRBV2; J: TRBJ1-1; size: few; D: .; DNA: TGTGCCAGCGGACCTTTCGGCCCTATGAACACTGAAGCTTTCTTT; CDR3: CASGPFGPMNTEAFF